The 5 T cell receptor beta chains in this list originate from one sample, sequenced in a study of blood T cell repertoires in COVID-19. Profiled with immunoSEQ multiplex PCR; TCRdb holds only in-frame clones, not every one. The data hold approximately 52,000 clones, with about 85% observed a single time. Sequenced material: peripheral blood. The receptors derive from a woman older than 75 with acute or convalescent COVID-19.

The chain recombines TRBV5-1 with TRBJ1-4; 11 bases line up with TRBD1. Per germline, CDR1 SGHRS and CDR2 YFSETQ. V lost 2 bases, J lost 7 bases, and 10 bases stayed unmatched. The CDR3 spans 17 residues. Written as DNA, the CDR3 is TGCGCCAGCAGCTTTTTGGGACAGGGGGGCTTGGGTGAAAAACTGTTTTTT. Its translation is CASSFLGQGGLGEKLFF.

The J gene is TRBJ2-7, the V gene TRBV7-2, with D uncertain. Germline CDR1 is SGHTA and CDR2 is FQGNSA. V dropped 2 bases and J dropped 1 base, with 6 bases sitting between them. The CDR3 runs to 13 residues. The CDR3 DNA follows: TGTGCCAGCAGCTTACAGGTGTCCTACGAGCAGTACTTC. Its translation: CASSLQVSYEQYF.

V gene TRBV6-6 combines with J gene TRBJ2-3; D might be TRBD1 (5 bases). This CDR3 is 14 amino acids long. Per the germline V gene, CDR1 is MNHNY and CDR2 is SVGAGI (reference sequence). V was trimmed by 2 bases and J by 5 bases, leaving 11 bases between them. CDR3 nucleotide sequence: TGTGCCAGCAGTTACCAAAACCAGGGAGATACGCAGTATTTT. This encodes CASSYQNQGDTQYF.

This clone has just a few counts. The rearrangement links TRBV5-1 to TRBJ2-7; maybe TRBD1 (6 bases). The CDR3 has 15 residues. Trimming stripped 2 bases from V and 5 bases from J, with 17 bases between. Germline V CDR1 and CDR2: SGHRS, YFSETQ. This CDR3 reads CASSFAGRGVNEQYF. CDR3 in DNA: TGCGCCAGCAGCTTTGCAGGCAGGGGAGTAAACGAGCAGTACTTC.

The chain employs TRBV10-2 and TRBJ1-1; D is perhaps TRBD1 (6 bases). CDR1 is WSHSY, CDR2 SAAADI, per germline. V was cut by 6 bases and J by 0 bases, with 11 bases left in between. The CDR3 is 14 residues long. For the CDR3, the DNA is TGCGCCAGCAGGTCGGGGGGCTTGAACACTGAAGCTTTCTTT. This codes for CASRSGGLNTEAFF.